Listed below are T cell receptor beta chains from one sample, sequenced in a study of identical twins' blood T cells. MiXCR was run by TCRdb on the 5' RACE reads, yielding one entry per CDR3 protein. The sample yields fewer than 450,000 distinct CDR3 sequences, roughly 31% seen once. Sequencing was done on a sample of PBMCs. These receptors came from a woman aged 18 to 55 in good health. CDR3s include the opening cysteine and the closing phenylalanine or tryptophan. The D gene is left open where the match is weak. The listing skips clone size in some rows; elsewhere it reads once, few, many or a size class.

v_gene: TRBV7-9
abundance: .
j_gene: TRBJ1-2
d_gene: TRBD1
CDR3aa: CASSLFTGGNGYTF
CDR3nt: TGTGCCAGCAGCTTATTCACAGGGGGCAATGGCTACACCTTC

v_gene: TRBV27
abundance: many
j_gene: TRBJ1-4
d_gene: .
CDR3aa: CASSFGNRAGLKNEKLFF
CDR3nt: TGTGCCAGCAGTTTCGGAAATAGAGCAGGCCTCAAAAATGAAAAACTGTTTTTT

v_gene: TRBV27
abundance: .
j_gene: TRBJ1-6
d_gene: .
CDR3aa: CASSRQGYSPLHF
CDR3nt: TGTGCCAGCAGCCGTCAGGGTTATTCACCCCTCCACTTT

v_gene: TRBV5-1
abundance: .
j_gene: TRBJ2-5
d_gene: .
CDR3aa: CASSLAGAETQYF
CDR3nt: TGCGCCAGCAGCTTGGCGGGAGCAGAGACCCAGTACTTC

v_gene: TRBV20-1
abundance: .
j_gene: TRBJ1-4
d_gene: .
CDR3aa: CSARSEEKLFF
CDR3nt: TGCAGTGCAAGGTCTGAGGAAAAACTGTTTTTT

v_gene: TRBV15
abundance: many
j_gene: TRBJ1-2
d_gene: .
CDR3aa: CATSRDPRGIEGYTF
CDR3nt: TGTGCCACCAGCAGAGATCCGCGAGGGATCGAGGGCTACACCTTC

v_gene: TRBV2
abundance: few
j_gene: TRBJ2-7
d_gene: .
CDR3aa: CASSRDPSAEGYEQYF
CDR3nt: TGTGCCAGCAGCCGGGATCCTAGCGCAGAGGGATACGAGCAGTACTTC

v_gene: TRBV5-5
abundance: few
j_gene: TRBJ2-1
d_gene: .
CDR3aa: CASSLGPSNEQFF
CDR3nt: TGTGCCAGCAGCTTGGGTCCGTCGAATGAGCAGTTCTTC

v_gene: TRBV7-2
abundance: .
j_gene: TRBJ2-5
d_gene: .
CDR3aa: CASSLMRFQETQYF
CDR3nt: TGTGCCAGCAGCTTAATGCGGTTTCAAGAGACCCAGTACTTC

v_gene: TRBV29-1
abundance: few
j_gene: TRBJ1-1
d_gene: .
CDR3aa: CSVEEVWTRDTEAFF
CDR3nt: TGCAGCGTTGAGGAAGTTTGGACAAGGGACACTGAAGCTTTCTTT

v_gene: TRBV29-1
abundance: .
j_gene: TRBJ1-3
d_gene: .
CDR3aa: CSGYNPNRDTIYF
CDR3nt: TGCAGCGGATACAACCCTAATCGAGACACCATATATTTT

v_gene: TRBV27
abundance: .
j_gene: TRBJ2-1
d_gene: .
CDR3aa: CASSDLSNEQFF
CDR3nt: TGTGCCAGCAGTGATTTGTCCAATGAGCAGTTCTTC

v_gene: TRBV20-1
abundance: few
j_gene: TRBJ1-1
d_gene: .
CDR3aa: CSATQDRNTEAFF
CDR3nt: TGCAGTGCTACCCAGGACAGGAACACTGAAGCTTTCTTT

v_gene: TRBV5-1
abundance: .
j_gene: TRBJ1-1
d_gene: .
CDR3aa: CASSPPSHAEAFF
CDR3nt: TGCGCCAGCAGCCCCCCAAGTCACGCTGAAGCTTTCTTT

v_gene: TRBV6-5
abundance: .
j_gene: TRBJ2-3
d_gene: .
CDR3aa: CASSSREDTDTQYF
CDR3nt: TGTGCCAGCAGTTCTAGAGAAGATACAGATACGCAGTATTTT

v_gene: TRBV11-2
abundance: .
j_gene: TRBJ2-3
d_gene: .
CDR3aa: CASPEGTDTQYF
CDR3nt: TGTGCCAGCCCGGAGGGAACAGATACGCAGTATTTT

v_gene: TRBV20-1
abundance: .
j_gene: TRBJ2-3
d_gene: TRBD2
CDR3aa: CSAKGLGADTQYF
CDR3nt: TGCAGTGCAAAGGGACTAGGGGCAGATACGCAGTATTTT

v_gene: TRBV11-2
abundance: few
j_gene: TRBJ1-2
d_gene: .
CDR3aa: CASSLVVGAYTF
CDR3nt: TGTGCCAGCAGCTTAGTTGTGGGGGCCTACACCTTC

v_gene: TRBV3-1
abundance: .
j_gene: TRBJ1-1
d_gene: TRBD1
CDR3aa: CASSQGPDRGYTEAFF
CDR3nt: TGTGCCAGCAGCCAAGGTCCCGACAGGGGGTACACTGAAGCTTTCTTT

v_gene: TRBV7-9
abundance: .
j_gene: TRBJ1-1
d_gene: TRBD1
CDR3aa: CASSLTGRGVMNTEAFF
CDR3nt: TGTGCCAGCAGCTTGACAGGGCGAGGGGTGATGAACACTGAAGCTTTCTTT

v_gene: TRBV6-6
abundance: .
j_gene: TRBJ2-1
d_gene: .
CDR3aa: CASSYVDRALRNEQFF
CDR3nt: TGTGCCAGCAGTTACGTTGATAGGGCCCTCCGTAATGAGCAGTTCTTC

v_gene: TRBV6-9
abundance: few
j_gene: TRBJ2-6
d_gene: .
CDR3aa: CASSSTRLFSGANVLTF
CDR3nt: TGTGCCAGCAGTTCGACCCGACTGTTTTCTGGGGCCAACGTCCTGACTTTC

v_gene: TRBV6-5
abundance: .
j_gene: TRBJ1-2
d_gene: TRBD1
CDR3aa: CASSQGQGNGYTF
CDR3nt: TGTGCCAGCAGTCAAGGACAGGGTAATGGCTACACCTTC

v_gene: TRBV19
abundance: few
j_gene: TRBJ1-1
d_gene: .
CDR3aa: CASSMEGNTEAFF
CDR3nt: TGTGCCAGTAGTATGGAGGGGAACACTGAAGCTTTCTTT

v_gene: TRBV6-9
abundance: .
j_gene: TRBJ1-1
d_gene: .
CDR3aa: CASNCQRDKQGRNTEAFF
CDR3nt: TGTGCCAGCAATTGCCAAAGGGATAAACAGGGACGGAACACTGAAGCTTTCTTT

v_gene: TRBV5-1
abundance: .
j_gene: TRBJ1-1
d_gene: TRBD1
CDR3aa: CASSFIGTANTEAFF
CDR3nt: TGCGCCAGCAGCTTCATCGGGACAGCAAACACTGAAGCTTTCTTT

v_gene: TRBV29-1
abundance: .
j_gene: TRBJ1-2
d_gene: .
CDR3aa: CSVTGSGSYGYTF
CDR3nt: TGCAGCGTAACAGGGTCAGGTTCCTATGGCTACACCTTC

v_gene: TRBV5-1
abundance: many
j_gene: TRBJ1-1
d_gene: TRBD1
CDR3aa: CASSSGQSNTEAFF
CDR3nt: TGCGCCAGCAGCTCGGGACAGTCGAACACTGAAGCTTTCTTT

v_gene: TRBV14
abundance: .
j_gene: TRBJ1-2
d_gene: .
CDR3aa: CASSQGVSLDGYTF
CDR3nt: TGTGCCAGCAGCCAAGGTGTGTCGTTGGATGGCTACACCTTC

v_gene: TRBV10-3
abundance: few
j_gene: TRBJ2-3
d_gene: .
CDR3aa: CAISESHGDTQYF
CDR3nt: TGTGCCATCAGTGAGTCTCACGGCGATACGCAGTATTTT

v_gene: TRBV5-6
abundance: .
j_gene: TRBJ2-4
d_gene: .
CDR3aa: CTSSLAGINIQYF
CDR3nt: TGTACCAGCAGCCTGGCAGGGATTAACATTCAGTACTTC

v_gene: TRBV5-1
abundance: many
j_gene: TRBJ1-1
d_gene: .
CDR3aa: CASSLGLTSGTEAFF
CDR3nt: TGCGCCAGCAGCTTAGGCCTCACCTCGGGAACTGAAGCTTTCTTT

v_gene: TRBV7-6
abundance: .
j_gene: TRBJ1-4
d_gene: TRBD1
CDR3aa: CASSLGTGQGKEKLFF
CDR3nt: TGTGCCAGCAGCTTAGGGACGGGACAGGGGAAAGAAAAACTGTTTTTT

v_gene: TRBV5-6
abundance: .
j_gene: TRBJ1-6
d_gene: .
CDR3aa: CASSFRSRNSPLHF
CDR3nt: TGTGCCAGCAGCTTCCGATCTAGGAATTCACCCCTCCACTTT

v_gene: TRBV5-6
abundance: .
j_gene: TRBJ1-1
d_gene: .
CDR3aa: CASSSFGENTEAFF
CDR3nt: TGTGCCAGCAGCTCCTTCGGGGAGAACACTGAAGCTTTCTTT

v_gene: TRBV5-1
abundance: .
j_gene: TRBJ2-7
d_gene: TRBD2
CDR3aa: CASSSTSGVYGQYF
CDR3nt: TGCGCCAGCAGTTCGACTAGCGGGGTCTACGGGCAGTACTTC

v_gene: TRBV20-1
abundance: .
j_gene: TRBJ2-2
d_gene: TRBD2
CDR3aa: CSARDIQRGGPGELFF
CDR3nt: TGCAGTGCTAGAGATATACAGCGGGGGGGCCCCGGGGAGCTGTTTTTT

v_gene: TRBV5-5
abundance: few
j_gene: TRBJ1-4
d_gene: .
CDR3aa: CASSLAGQGITNEKLFF
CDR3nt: TGTGCCAGCAGCTTGGCCGGGCAGGGAATTACCAATGAAAAACTGTTTTTT